This is a list of T cell receptor beta chains from one sample in a study of early T cells in non-severe SARS-CoV-2 infection. TCRdb called the 5' RACE reads again in MiXCR, with one record for every CDR3 protein. This sample carries roughly 71,000 distinct CDR3 sequences, approximately 13% of them seen once, and the ten largest clones take 5% to 5.5%. The sample was whole blood. The receptor source for this set is an adult who was a healthcare worker with PCR-confirmed SARS-CoV-2 infection or an uninfected control (not recorded which). The CDR3 runs from the conserved cysteine through the conserved F or W. The order of the fields is CDR3 length, D gene, clone size, V gene, J gene, CDR3 protein, CDR3 DNA. D genes are given only for firm matches. The size field is filled for only some rows; it gives once, few, many or a size class.

length: 15
D: -
size: -
V: TRBV19
J: TRBJ1-4
CDR3: CASSIFTGSNEKLFF
DNA: TGTGCCAGTAGTATATTCACCGGGTCTAATGAAAAACTGTTTTTT

length: 15
D: -
size: -
V: TRBV11-2
J: TRBJ1-1
CDR3: CASSLDGGMNTEAFF
DNA: TGTGCCAGCAGCCTAGACGGGGGAATGAACACTGAAGCTTTCTTT

length: 14
D: -
size: many
V: TRBV3-1
J: TRBJ2-3
CDR3: CASSQDLARDTQYF
DNA: TGTGCCAGCAGCCAAGATTTAGCGAGGGATACGCAGTATTTT

length: 12
D: -
size: -
V: TRBV28
J: TRBJ2-7
CDR3: CASSLRAGEQYF
DNA: TGTGCCAGCAGTTTGAGGGCCGGCGAGCAGTACTTC

length: 13
D: TRBD1
size: few
V: TRBV27
J: TRBJ1-6
CDR3: CASRAGGNSPLHF
DNA: TGTGCCAGCAGGGCAGGGGGGAATTCACCCCTCCACTTT

length: 11
D: -
size: -
V: TRBV12-3/TRBV12-4
J: TRBJ2-1
CDR3: CASRRAYEQFF
DNA: TGTGCCAGCAGGCGAGCGTATGAGCAGTTCTTC

length: 13
D: -
size: many
V: TRBV24-1
J: TRBJ2-2
CDR3: CATSDGPTGELFF
DNA: TGTGCCACCAGTGACGGGCCCACCGGGGAGCTGTTTTTT

length: 13
D: -
size: many
V: TRBV7-2
J: TRBJ1-5
CDR3: CASSLIDNQPQHF
DNA: TGTGCCAGCAGCTTAATTGATAATCAGCCCCAGCATTTT

length: 16
D: TRBD1
size: medium-sized
V: TRBV7-9
J: TRBJ2-2
CDR3: CASSSDRGFNTGELFF
DNA: TGTGCCAGCAGCTCCGACAGGGGCTTCAACACCGGGGAGCTGTTTTTT

length: 14
D: TRBD2
size: -
V: TRBV7-2
J: TRBJ2-5
CDR3: CASSPAPGLSYQYF
DNA: TGTGCCAGCAGCCCTGCCCCGGGACTATCGTATCAGTACTTC

length: 15
D: TRBD2
size: many
V: TRBV5-1
J: TRBJ2-2
CDR3: CASSPGGGVTGELFF
DNA: TGCGCCAGCAGCCCCGGGGGGGGCGTCACCGGGGAGCTGTTTTTT

length: 14
D: TRBD1
size: few
V: TRBV7-9
J: TRBJ1-2
CDR3: CASSGGTGRSGYTF
DNA: TGTGCCAGCAGCGGCGGGACAGGGAGAAGTGGCTACACCTTC

length: 17
D: TRBD2
size: many
V: TRBV27
J: TRBJ2-2
CDR3: CASSSLHGTSGTGELFF
DNA: TGTGCCAGCAGTTCCCTCCACGGGACTAGCGGCACCGGGGAGCTGTTTTTT

length: 16
D: -
size: many
V: TRBV7-2
J: TRBJ1-5
CDR3: CASSRARVVGNQPQHF
DNA: TGTGCCAGCAGCCGGGCCAGGGTTGTTGGCAATCAGCCCCAGCATTTT

length: 15
D: -
size: -
V: TRBV20-1
J: TRBJ2-3
CDR3: CSARDSEGRTDTQYF
DNA: TGCAGTGCTAGAGATAGTGAGGGACGCACAGATACGCAGTATTTT

length: 14
D: -
size: -
V: TRBV29-1
J: TRBJ2-7
CDR3: CSVALQLTSYEQYF
DNA: TGCAGCGTTGCTCTACAGCTTACTTCCTACGAGCAGTACTTC

length: 12
D: -
size: few
V: TRBV30
J: TRBJ2-7
CDR3: CAWSVGAYEQYF
DNA: TGTGCCTGGAGTGTAGGGGCTTACGAGCAGTACTTC

length: 15
D: -
size: many
V: TRBV9
J: TRBJ1-1
CDR3: CASSVDKGANTEAFF
DNA: TGTGCCAGCAGCGTAGATAAAGGGGCGAACACTGAAGCTTTCTTT

length: 13
D: -
size: -
V: TRBV20-1
J: TRBJ1-4
CDR3: CSARRQNREKLFF
DNA: TGCAGTGCTAGAAGACAGAACCGGGAAAAACTGTTTTTT

length: 13
D: -
size: few
V: TRBV5-1
J: TRBJ1-5
CDR3: CASSLQGGQPQHF
DNA: TGCGCCAGCAGCTTACAGGGCGGTCAGCCCCAGCATTTT

length: 12
D: TRBD1
size: many
V: TRBV28
J: TRBJ2-1
CDR3: CASSTGVGEQFF
DNA: TGTGCCAGCAGTACAGGGGTGGGTGAGCAGTTCTTC

length: 13
D: -
size: many
V: TRBV6-2/TRBV6-3
J: TRBJ2-1
CDR3: CASRRSSYGEQFF
DNA: TGTGCCAGCAGAAGGAGCTCTTACGGGGAGCAGTTCTTC

length: 12
D: -
size: -
V: TRBV6-2/TRBV6-3
J: TRBJ2-7
CDR3: CASSSRRWEQYF
DNA: TGTGCCAGCAGCTCTCGCAGGTGGGAGCAGTACTTC

length: 14
D: -
size: -
V: TRBV12-3/TRBV12-4
J: TRBJ2-1
CDR3: CASSLGTLYNEQFF
DNA: TGTGCCAGCAGTTTAGGGACGCTATACAATGAGCAGTTCTTC

length: 19
D: TRBD1
size: -
V: TRBV11-2
J: TRBJ1-1
CDR3: CASTRPGTGGARTDTEAFF
DNA: TGTGCCAGCACCCGTCCCGGGACAGGGGGCGCCAGGACGGACACTGAAGCTTTCTTT

length: 14
D: TRBD1
size: -
V: TRBV7-2
J: TRBJ1-4
CDR3: CASSFDRGNEKLFF
DNA: TGTGCCAGCAGCTTCGACAGGGGGAATGAAAAACTGTTTTTT

length: 17
D: TRBD1
size: many
V: TRBV11-2
J: TRBJ2-1
CDR3: CASSRRAGQGRDNEQFF
DNA: TGTGCCAGCAGCCGAAGAGCCGGACAGGGCAGAGACAATGAGCAGTTCTTC

length: 12
D: TRBD2
size: many
V: TRBV29-1
J: TRBJ2-5
CDR3: CSALAGVETQYF
DNA: TGCAGCGCCCTAGCGGGGGTAGAGACCCAGTACTTC

length: 11
D: -
size: -
V: TRBV29-1
J: TRBJ2-5
CDR3: CSVEEGLAQYF
DNA: TGCAGCGTTGAGGAAGGTTTGGCCCAGTACTTC

length: 11
D: -
size: many
V: TRBV12-3/TRBV12-4
J: TRBJ1-1
CDR3: CASTLRGQAFF
DNA: TGTGCCAGCACCCTGCGGGGTCAGGCTTTCTTT

length: 13
D: -
size: -
V: TRBV6-5
J: TRBJ2-7
CDR3: CASTHPTRAEQYF
DNA: TGTGCCAGCACCCACCCGACGCGGGCCGAGCAGTACTTC

length: 12
D: -
size: -
V: TRBV28
J: TRBJ2-1
CDR3: CASSLLGREQFF
DNA: TGTGCCAGCAGTTTACTCGGCAGGGAGCAGTTCTTC

length: 11
D: -
size: few
V: TRBV7-2
J: TRBJ2-7
CDR3: CASSLAGKQYF
DNA: TGTGCCAGCAGCTTAGCAGGGAAGCAGTACTTC

length: 15
D: -
size: -
V: TRBV6-5
J: TRBJ2-7
CDR3: CASSYHANMDGEQYF
DNA: TGTGCCAGCAGTTATCACGCCAATATGGATGGCGAGCAGTACTTC

length: 16
D: -
size: many
V: TRBV18
J: TRBJ1-2
CDR3: CASSPPVSGLHYGYTF
DNA: TGTGCCAGCTCACCACCGGTTTCGGGGCTTCACTATGGCTACACCTTC

length: 15
D: TRBD2
size: -
V: TRBV4-1
J: TRBJ2-7
CDR3: CTSSQERGSSYEQYF
DNA: TGCACCAGCAGCCAAGAGCGCGGGAGCTCCTACGAGCAGTACTTC

length: 15
D: TRBD2
size: -
V: TRBV12-3/TRBV12-4
J: TRBJ2-3
CDR3: CASSTGGESTDTQYF
DNA: TGTGCCAGCAGTACGGGGGGGGAGAGCACAGATACGCAGTATTTT

length: 13
D: -
size: many
V: TRBV29-1
J: TRBJ1-6
CDR3: CSVVLGANSPLHF
DNA: TGCAGCGTCGTCCTGGGGGCGAATTCACCCCTCCACTTT

length: 12
D: -
size: few
V: TRBV27
J: TRBJ2-7
CDR3: CASMRGAYEQYF
DNA: TGTGCCAGCATGAGAGGGGCATACGAGCAGTACTTC

length: 16
D: -
size: -
V: TRBV5-4
J: TRBJ2-3
CDR3: CASSLARGASTDTRYF
DNA: TGTGCCAGCAGCTTGGCCAGGGGGGCTAGCACAGATACGCGGTATTTT

length: 11
D: -
size: many
V: TRBV29-1
J: TRBJ2-7
CDR3: CSVSWLRTEYF
DNA: TGCAGCGTTAGCTGGTTAAGGACCGAGTACTTC

length: 13
D: -
size: -
V: TRBV18
J: TRBJ2-7
CDR3: CASSPQASHEQYF
DNA: TGTGCCAGCTCACCACAGGCCTCCCACGAGCAGTACTTC

length: 12
D: -
size: -
V: TRBV6-5
J: TRBJ1-2
CDR3: CASSYTGYGYTF
DNA: TGTGCCAGCAGTTACACAGGCTATGGCTACACCTTC

length: 18
D: -
size: many
V: TRBV5-1
J: TRBJ2-1
CDR3: CASSSPSFAGASYNEQFF
DNA: TGCGCCAGCAGCTCCCCCTCCTTCGCGGGGGCCTCCTACAATGAGCAGTTCTTC

length: 13
D: -
size: many
V: TRBV18
J: TRBJ2-5
CDR3: CASSPLDGETQYF
DNA: TGTGCCAGCTCACCCTTAGACGGAGAGACCCAGTACTTC

length: 17
D: -
size: many
V: TRBV9
J: TRBJ2-6
CDR3: CASSVRTSPSGANVLTF
DNA: TGTGCCAGCAGCGTAAGGACAAGTCCCTCTGGGGCCAACGTCCTGACTTTC

length: 18
D: TRBD1
size: many
V: TRBV5-1
J: TRBJ2-1
CDR3: CASSSPGQGAGVKNEQFF
DNA: TGCGCCAGCAGCTCGCCGGGACAGGGGGCTGGGGTCAAAAATGAGCAGTTCTTC

length: 12
D: -
size: -
V: TRBV6-2/TRBV6-3
J: TRBJ2-7
CDR3: CASSYARGEQYF
DNA: TGTGCCAGCAGTTACGCTCGGGGCGAGCAGTACTTC

length: 15
D: TRBD2
size: few
V: TRBV7-9
J: TRBJ2-3
CDR3: CASSLRGLAGDTQYF
DNA: TGTGCCAGCAGCTTAAGGGGACTAGCGGGAGATACGCAGTATTTT

length: 13
D: -
size: many
V: TRBV2
J: TRBJ1-6
CDR3: CASSLWMLTPLHF
DNA: TGTGCCAGCAGCCTCTGGATGCTGACACCCCTCCACTTT

length: 16
D: -
size: many
V: TRBV24-1
J: TRBJ2-2
CDR3: CATSDQRLRGTGELFF
DNA: TGTGCCACCAGTGATCAGCGTTTACGGGGTACCGGGGAGCTGTTTTTT

length: 13
D: -
size: few
V: TRBV9
J: TRBJ1-3
CDR3: CASSRDAGNTIYF
DNA: TGTGCCAGCAGCAGAGACGCTGGAAACACCATATATTTT

length: 15
D: -
size: few
V: TRBV7-3
J: TRBJ2-3
CDR3: CASSFSPPSTDTQYF
DNA: TGTGCCAGCAGCTTCTCACCCCCTAGCACAGATACGCAGTATTTT

length: 16
D: -
size: -
V: TRBV5-5
J: TRBJ1-1
CDR3: CASSPSGISGYTEAFF
DNA: TGTGCCAGCAGCCCGTCGGGCATTTCGGGTTACACTGAAGCTTTCTTT

length: 12
D: TRBD2
size: few
V: TRBV29-1
J: TRBJ2-7
CDR3: CSVSGSSYEQYF
DNA: TGCAGCGTGAGCGGGAGCTCCTACGAGCAGTACTTC

length: 18
D: -
size: few
V: TRBV4-3
J: TRBJ2-6
CDR3: CASSQVELGISGANVLTF
DNA: TGCGCCAGCAGCCAAGTTGAGTTGGGGATCTCTGGGGCCAACGTCCTGACTTTC

length: 14
D: TRBD2
size: -
V: TRBV29-1
J: TRBJ2-7
CDR3: CSAVTSGGSYEQYF
DNA: TGCAGCGCCGTAACTAGCGGGGGGTCCTACGAGCAGTACTTC

length: 15
D: TRBD2
size: -
V: TRBV4-2
J: TRBJ2-7
CDR3: CASSRSPSGSYEQYF
DNA: TGTGCCAGCAGCCGCTCGCCTAGCGGTTCCTACGAGCAGTACTTC